This TCR beta chain was observed in a study of blood T cell repertoires in COVID-19. This CDR3 is 15 amino acids long. CDR1 is MNHNY and CDR2 is SVGAGI in the germline V gene (reference sequence). Trimming removed 7 bases at V and 0 bases at J, with 15 bases between. TCRdb keeps only in-frame clones here, not all; method: immunoSEQ multiplex PCR. The data show some 97,000 clones, over 75% seen once. This clonotype was sampled from a woman in her fifties or sixties with acute or convalescent COVID-19. The sample comprised peripheral blood. V gene TRBV6-6 combines with J gene TRBJ1-1; D might be TRBD1 (6 bases). The CDR3 coding sequence is TGTGCCAGCACCTACAGGGAGGGACTGAACACTGAAGCTTTCTTT. Protein product: CASTYREGLNTEAFF.